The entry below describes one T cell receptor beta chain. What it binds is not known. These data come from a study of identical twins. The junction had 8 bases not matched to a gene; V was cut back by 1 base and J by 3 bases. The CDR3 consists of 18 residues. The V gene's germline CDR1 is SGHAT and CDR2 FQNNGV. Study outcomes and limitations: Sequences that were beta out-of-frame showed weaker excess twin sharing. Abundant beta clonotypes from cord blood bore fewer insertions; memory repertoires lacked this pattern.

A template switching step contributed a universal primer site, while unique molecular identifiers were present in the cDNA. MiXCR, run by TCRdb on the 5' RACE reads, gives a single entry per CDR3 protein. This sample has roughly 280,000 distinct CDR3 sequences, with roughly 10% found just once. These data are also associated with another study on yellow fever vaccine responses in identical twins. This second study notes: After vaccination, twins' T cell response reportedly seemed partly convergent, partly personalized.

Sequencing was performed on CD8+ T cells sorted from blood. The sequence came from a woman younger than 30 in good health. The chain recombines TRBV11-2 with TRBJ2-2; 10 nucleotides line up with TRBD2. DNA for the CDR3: TGTGCCAGCAGCTTAGTTCCTAGCGGGAGTTTAGACACCGGGGAGCTGTTTTTT. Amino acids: CASSLVPSGSLDTGELFF. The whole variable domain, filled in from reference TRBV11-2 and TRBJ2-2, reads EAGVAQSPRYKIIEKRQSVAFWCNPISGHATLYWYQQILGQGPKLLIQFQNNGVVDDSQLPKDRFSAERLKGVDSTLKIQPAKLEDSAVYLCASSLVPSGSLDTGELFFGEGSRLTVL.